Many counts were recorded for the clone carrying this T cell receptor (beta chain). As yet, its antigen is unknown. The data belong to a study of Graves' ophthalmopathy and Graves' hyperthyroidism. Study outcomes and limitations: In blood appeared most of the expanded thyroid clonotypes whose frequency exceeded 0.001.

Lactation, pregnancy, uncontrolled infections and other autoimmune diseases were all grounds for excluding patients. Germline-derived CDR1 and CDR2 are SNHLY and FYNNEI. V gave up 5 bases and J gave up 5 bases; unmatched junction bases: 12. The CDR3 has 16 amino acids. The sequenced template was RNA, covering the TCR beta CDR3 region. HTBI-primed RT-PCR formed the first round, and a multiplex PCR formed the second. MiXCR was run by TCRdb on the multiplex PCR reads, yielding one entry per CDR3 protein. The data hold 740,000 or so distinct CDR3 sequences, with 40% observed a single time. This sequence joins TRBV2 and TRBJ2-5; 9 positions agree with TRBD1. This sequence originates from an adult man with Graves' ophthalmopathy. The sample taken for sequencing was peripheral blood. In DNA, the CDR3 is TGTGCCAGCAGTCCGACACAGGGGGCGGGTACGGAGACCCAGTACTTC. It translates to CASSPTQGAGTETQYF.